This is a list of T cell receptor beta chains from one sample in a study of blood T cell repertoires in COVID-19. Produced via immunoSEQ multiplex PCR; TCRdb's table is partial and in-frame only. The sample includes 95,000 to 110,000 clones, around 84% of them seen just once. Sequencing was carried out using peripheral blood. The receptors derive from a man in his 60s with acute or convalescent COVID-19. Each CDR3 is given with its conserved first and last residue. The D gene is left open where the match is weak. A clone size is listed for some rows: how often the clone was seen (once, few, many), or a class if it is expanded.

J gene: TRBJ1-2
V gene: TRBV5-4
clone size: .
D gene: TRBD1
CDR3 DNA: TGTGCCAGCAGCAAAGGGACAGGTCACGACTATGGCTACACCTTC
CDR3 protein: CASSKGTGHDYGYTF

J gene: TRBJ2-2
V gene: TRBV11-3
clone size: .
D gene: TRBD2
CDR3 DNA: TGTGCCAGCAGCTTAGCTCCGGGAGGGATCACCGGGGAGCTGTTTTTT
CDR3 protein: CASSLAPGGITGELFF

J gene: TRBJ1-2
V gene: TRBV2
clone size: .
D gene: .
CDR3 DNA: TGTGCCAGCAGTGAGCAGGTTGCGAACTATGGCTACACCTTC
CDR3 protein: CASSEQVANYGYTF

J gene: TRBJ2-1
V gene: TRBV9
clone size: .
D gene: TRBD1
CDR3 DNA: TGTGCCAGCAGCGTAGGGGACAGGAACTACAATGAGCAGTTCTTC
CDR3 protein: CASSVGDRNYNEQFF

J gene: TRBJ2-1
V gene: TRBV19
clone size: once
D gene: .
CDR3 DNA: TGTGCCAGTAGTAGAGACAGGATCCCCTCCTACAATGAGCAGTTCTTC
CDR3 protein: CASSRDRIPSYNEQFF

J gene: TRBJ2-1
V gene: TRBV6-5
clone size: .
D gene: TRBD2
CDR3 DNA: TGTGCCAGCAGTCTGCCGGGCGGGAGCTACAATGAGCAGTTCTTC
CDR3 protein: CASSLPGGSYNEQFF

J gene: TRBJ1-5
V gene: TRBV7-2
clone size: .
D gene: .
CDR3 DNA: TGTGCCAGCAGCCAACAGGGTGATCAGCCCCAGCATTTT
CDR3 protein: CASSQQGDQPQHF

J gene: TRBJ2-1
V gene: TRBV9
clone size: .
D gene: .
CDR3 DNA: TGTGCCAGCAGCGTAGCTTTCCAGGAGCAGTTCTTC
CDR3 protein: CASSVAFQEQFF

J gene: TRBJ1-1
V gene: TRBV18
clone size: few
D gene: .
CDR3 DNA: TGTGCCAGCTCACTGAAAAACGCGGGACTCCTGAACACTGAAGCTTTCTTT
CDR3 protein: CASSLKNAGLLNTEAFF

J gene: TRBJ1-1
V gene: TRBV28
clone size: once
D gene: .
CDR3 DNA: TGTGCCAGCAGTTTAGTGGACAGGAACACTGAAGCTTTCTTT
CDR3 protein: CASSLVDRNTEAFF

J gene: TRBJ2-7
V gene: TRBV28
clone size: few
D gene: TRBD2
CDR3 DNA: TGTGCCAGCAGTTTTCTTAGCGGGAGTCAATCCTACGAGCAGTACTTC
CDR3 protein: CASSFLSGSQSYEQYF

J gene: TRBJ1-2
V gene: TRBV29-1
clone size: .
D gene: .
CDR3 DNA: TGCAGCGTTGAAGAGGCGGGGCTCTATGGCTACACCTTC
CDR3 protein: CSVEEAGLYGYTF

J gene: TRBJ1-2
V gene: TRBV4-2
clone size: .
D gene: .
CDR3 DNA: TGTGCCAGCAAAACGACACGAGAAGTAAACTATGGCTACACCTTC
CDR3 protein: CASKTTREVNYGYTF

J gene: TRBJ1-1
V gene: TRBV7-8
clone size: .
D gene: .
CDR3 DNA: TGTGCCAGCAGCTCCCGGGACCCCGGGGGCACTGAAGCTTTCTTT
CDR3 protein: CASSSRDPGGTEAFF

J gene: TRBJ1-4
V gene: TRBV6-1
clone size: .
D gene: TRBD1
CDR3 DNA: TGTGCCAGCAGTGACTTCAGGACAGGGTCGTTTGAAAAACTGTTTTTT
CDR3 protein: CASSDFRTGSFEKLFF

J gene: TRBJ1-2
V gene: TRBV6-2/TRBV6-3
clone size: .
D gene: TRBD1
CDR3 DNA: TGTGCCAGCAGTTGGGGACAGCATGGCTACACCTTC
CDR3 protein: CASSWGQHGYTF

J gene: TRBJ1-4
V gene: TRBV19
clone size: .
D gene: TRBD1
CDR3 DNA: TGTGCCAGTAGGCGACAGGGTGCTAATGAAAAACTGTTTTTT
CDR3 protein: CASRRQGANEKLFF

J gene: TRBJ1-2
V gene: TRBV18
clone size: .
D gene: .
CDR3 DNA: TGTGCCAGCTCACCGCCAGGGGAGACGTATGGCTACACCTTC
CDR3 protein: CASSPPGETYGYTF

J gene: TRBJ2-7
V gene: TRBV5-1
clone size: .
D gene: TRBD1
CDR3 DNA: TGCGCCAGCAGCTACGCCGGGACAGTGACCTACGAGCAGTACTTC
CDR3 protein: CASSYAGTVTYEQYF

J gene: TRBJ1-1
V gene: TRBV7-2
clone size: .
D gene: .
CDR3 DNA: TGTGCCAGCAGCCCCTACAAGGGGCTGAACACTGAAGCTTTCTTT
CDR3 protein: CASSPYKGLNTEAFF